The subject of this entry is one TCR beta chain. There are many counts of this clonotype. Its antigen is not yet known. Per-base quality was not reported, and no clone a single base away is much larger than it. This record belongs to a study of identical twins (dated by TCRdb to 2015 to 2016). Study-wide context: The study deep-sequenced TCR alpha and beta repertoires from monozygotic twins, unrelated adults of various ages and cord blood to test whether fetal clonotypes persist. Replicate twin experiments were performed at different times using different library preparation protocols to rule out contamination.

Every donor in the study was a healthy Caucasian. The twin cohort comprised three pairs of female monozygotic twins, all aged about 18 to 30 years. Miltenyi CD45RO+ enrichment and human naive T-cell isolation kits were used to isolate memory (CD45RO+) and naive T cells from PBMC. Including the terminal cysteine and phenylalanine, the CDR3 comprises 13 residues. This entry keeps only the CDR3 DNA: 39 bases, framed from base 1. CDR1 and CDR2 are read off the germline V gene (reference sequence) as SEHNR and FQNEAQ. Germline trimming: 5 bases from V, 4 bases from J; junction bases outside gene matches: 5. What the authors observed across the whole study: Out-of-frame TCR alpha sharing in monozygotic twins was systematically underestimated by recombination models, whereas sharing between unrelated individuals was in agreement with the recombination models. In beta out-of-frame sequences, excess twin sharing was weaker, because having fewer shared sequences lowered the signal-to-noise ratio. Compared with coincidental sharing between unrelated individuals, out-of-frame TCR alpha sequences shared between twins had an excess of sequences with low generation probability. Fewer insertions were carried by abundant cord blood beta clonotypes, a similar but weaker trend appeared in young adult naive repertoires, and no such trend appeared in memory repertoires. Conclusions relied on cross-sectional statistical analysis, since the same donors could not be followed over many years. Invariant T cells such as MAIT and iNKT could partly confound zero-insertion analyses, although diverse VJ usage argued against such confounding for most clonotypes.

Library preparation employed 5' RACE. The run used an Illumina HiSeq 2000. Template switching introduced a universal primer binding site; the final cDNA contained a unique molecular identifier, enabling accurate counting of TCR cDNA molecules. Specific primers in the conserved constant-segment region were used to synthesize first-strand cDNA for TCR alpha and beta chains. To control for contamination, every cDNA library was double barcoded, receiving both a SMART-Mk sample barcode and Illumina barcodes. TruSeq adapter sequences, together with Illumina sample barcodes, were added in two successive PCR steps. The TCR alpha and beta cDNA libraries were sequenced on the Illumina HiSeq platform using custom primers. In the original analysis: Unique molecular identifiers were extracted from raw reads with MiGEC, and CDR3 positions were determined with MiXCR. Recombination models were inferred per individual with the repgenHMM and IGoR tools using an EM algorithm. Shared clonotype analysis was performed with the tcR package in R, normalizing sharing by the product of cloneset sizes. To study raw recombination without the effects of thymic and clonal selection, out-of-frame nonproductive sequences were analyzed. TCRdb handled the public reads itself, with Q25 trimming in fastp and clone calling in MiXCR, and kept productive beta chains. Records with the same CDR3 protein are collapsed into one entry carrying the most frequent genes and DNA. The V and J calls here are based on TCRdb, not the publication. Counted in this sample were about 220,000 distinct CDR3 sequences; roughly 7.5% of them appeared once. The biggest ten clones account for 1.9% of the sample.

The same data also went into a second study, on yellow fever vaccine responses in identical twins. The second publication reports: According to the authors, the vaccine-induced T cell response in identical twins seemed to be partly convergent and partly specific to each individual. Focusing on identical twins, the study followed the T cell clones that responded to the vaccine, and did so with precision.

This TCR came from a woman between 18 and 30 years old in good health. The chain was built from TRBV7-9 and TRBJ2-7; 7 central bases correspond to TRBD2. Sequencing was done on a sample of memory (CD45RO+) T cells sorted from blood. In the paper's terms, the cell subset or site label means: CD45RO+ enriched T cells. The DNA sequence reads TGTGCCAGCAGCCCAAGCGGGGCGTACGAGCAGTACTTC. This sequence encodes CASSPSGAYEQYF. With all but the CDR3 taken from the reference TRBV7-9 and TRBJ2-7 genes, the full variable domain is: DTGVSQNPRHKITKRGQNVTFRCDPISEHNRLYWYRQTLGQGPEFLTYFQNEAQLEKSRLLSDRFSAERPKGSFSTLEIQRTEQGDSAMYLCASSPSGAYEQYFGPGTRLTVT.